A selection of T cell receptor beta chains follows, all from one sample in a study of blood T cells in healthy people across ages. TCRdb itself ran the 5' RACE reads through MiXCR, one entry per CDR3 protein. The top ten hold 13% of the sample, which has approximately 880,000 distinct CDR3 sequences, about 48% seen once. The sequenced sample consisted of blood. The receptors shown here come from a man aged 30 to 39 in good health. CDR3s include the opening cysteine and the closing phenylalanine or tryptophan. The D gene is left open where the match is weak. A clone size is listed for some rows: how often the clone was seen (once, few, many), or a class if it is expanded.

D gene: -
V gene: TRBV29-1
J gene: TRBJ2-7
clone size: -
CDR3 protein: CSVKSPGRPEQYF
CDR3 DNA: TGCAGCGTTAAGTCTCCGGGGCGCCCCGAGCAGTACTTC

D gene: -
V gene: TRBV29-1
J gene: TRBJ1-2
clone size: -
CDR3 protein: CSVEEREGSHHYGYTF
CDR3 DNA: TGCAGCGTTGAAGAACGGGAGGGGTCCCATCATTATGGCTACACCTTC

D gene: TRBD1
V gene: TRBV28
J gene: TRBJ1-1
clone size: once
CDR3 protein: CASSAGTGLGNTEAFF
CDR3 DNA: TGTGCCAGCAGTGCCGGGACAGGGCTCGGGAACACTGAAGCTTTCTTT

D gene: TRBD2
V gene: TRBV29-1
J gene: TRBJ2-3
clone size: -
CDR3 protein: CSVGSGVALDTQYF
CDR3 DNA: TGCAGCGTGGGTAGCGGGGTCGCTTTAGATACGCAGTATTTT

D gene: TRBD2
V gene: TRBV9
J gene: TRBJ2-6
clone size: few
CDR3 protein: CASSVVGGAAGANVLTF
CDR3 DNA: TGTGCCAGCAGCGTAGTCGGGGGGGCAGCAGGGGCCAACGTCCTGACTTTC

D gene: -
V gene: TRBV25-1
J gene: TRBJ2-5
clone size: -
CDR3 protein: CASSPGTAHAETQYF
CDR3 DNA: TGTGCCAGCAGCCCCGGGACCGCACACGCGGAGACCCAGTACTTC

D gene: TRBD2
V gene: TRBV6-1
J gene: TRBJ2-1
clone size: -
CDR3 protein: CASSEALAGIVNNEQFF
CDR3 DNA: TGTGCCAGCAGTGAAGCACTAGCGGGGATTGTTAACAATGAGCAGTTCTTC

D gene: -
V gene: TRBV29-1
J gene: TRBJ2-1
clone size: -
CDR3 protein: CSVRPPDEQFF
CDR3 DNA: TGCAGCGTTAGACCCCCCGATGAGCAGTTCTTC

D gene: TRBD1
V gene: TRBV29-1
J gene: TRBJ2-5
clone size: -
CDR3 protein: CSVRQGVGETQYF
CDR3 DNA: TGCAGCGTTCGACAGGGGGTGGGAGAGACCCAGTACTTC

D gene: TRBD1
V gene: TRBV27
J gene: TRBJ2-7
clone size: -
CDR3 protein: CASSLSAGDRGHYEQYF
CDR3 DNA: TGTGCCAGCAGTTTATCCGCCGGGGACAGGGGCCACTACGAGCAGTACTTC

D gene: -
V gene: TRBV6-2/TRBV6-3
J gene: TRBJ1-5
clone size: -
CDR3 protein: CASTEGFDQPQHF
CDR3 DNA: TGTGCCAGCACGGAGGGGTTCGATCAGCCCCAGCATTTT

D gene: -
V gene: TRBV7-9
J gene: TRBJ1-2
clone size: once
CDR3 protein: CASSLGGALDYGYTF
CDR3 DNA: TGTGCCAGCAGCTTAGGGGGGGCGTTGGACTATGGCTACACCTTC

D gene: TRBD2
V gene: TRBV9
J gene: TRBJ2-1
clone size: -
CDR3 protein: CASSVSSSGTEQFF
CDR3 DNA: TGTGCCAGCAGCGTCTCTTCTAGCGGGACTGAGCAGTTCTTC

D gene: -
V gene: TRBV15
J gene: TRBJ2-7
clone size: few
CDR3 protein: CATSKTGSVYEQYF
CDR3 DNA: TGTGCCACCAGCAAAACGGGCTCAGTCTACGAGCAGTACTTC

D gene: TRBD1
V gene: TRBV7-2
J gene: TRBJ2-7
clone size: few
CDR3 protein: CASSLEKGASYEQYF
CDR3 DNA: TGTGCCAGCAGCTTAGAAAAGGGGGCGTCCTACGAGCAGTACTTC

D gene: -
V gene: TRBV2
J gene: TRBJ1-4
clone size: -
CDR3 protein: CASSEPGRGEKLFF
CDR3 DNA: TGTGCCAGCAGTGAACCAGGGAGGGGAGAAAAACTGTTTTTT

D gene: TRBD1
V gene: TRBV7-2
J gene: TRBJ2-1
clone size: -
CDR3 protein: CASSSRTGNEQFF
CDR3 DNA: TGTGCCAGCAGCTCAAGGACAGGCAATGAGCAGTTCTTC

D gene: TRBD2
V gene: TRBV15
J gene: TRBJ2-5
clone size: once
CDR3 protein: CATSRDLAGAETQYF
CDR3 DNA: TGTGCCACCAGCAGAGATCTAGCGGGAGCAGAGACCCAGTACTTC

D gene: TRBD1
V gene: TRBV5-1
J gene: TRBJ1-6
clone size: -
CDR3 protein: CASSRDDRVGSPLHF
CDR3 DNA: TGCGCCAGCAGTCGCGACGACAGGGTCGGATCACCCCTCCACTTT

D gene: TRBD2
V gene: TRBV6-1
J gene: TRBJ2-6
clone size: -
CDR3 protein: CASAGLAGGFSGANVLTF
CDR3 DNA: TGTGCCAGCGCGGGACTAGCGGGGGGATTCTCTGGGGCCAACGTCCTGACTTTC

D gene: TRBD1
V gene: TRBV3-1
J gene: TRBJ2-7
clone size: -
CDR3 protein: CASSVEAGQGPYEQYF
CDR3 DNA: TGTGCCAGCAGCGTAGAGGCCGGACAGGGACCCTACGAGCAGTACTTC

D gene: -
V gene: TRBV10-3
J gene: TRBJ1-1
clone size: -
CDR3 protein: CAISEGSHTEAFF
CDR3 DNA: TGTGCCATCAGTGAGGGCAGCCACACTGAAGCTTTCTTT

D gene: -
V gene: TRBV5-1
J gene: TRBJ2-1
clone size: -
CDR3 protein: CASSGKTVSRRSSYNEQFF
CDR3 DNA: TGCGCCAGCAGCGGGAAAACGGTATCACGGAGGAGCTCCTACAATGAGCAGTTCTTC

D gene: TRBD1
V gene: TRBV4-2
J gene: TRBJ1-1
clone size: once
CDR3 protein: CASSQSRDRGTEAFF
CDR3 DNA: TGTGCCAGCAGCCAGTCCCGGGACAGGGGGACTGAAGCTTTCTTT

D gene: TRBD2
V gene: TRBV12-3/TRBV12-4
J gene: TRBJ2-7
clone size: few
CDR3 protein: CASSSSAGTTIYEQYF
CDR3 DNA: TGTGCCAGCAGCTCCTCAGCAGGGACTACGATCTACGAGCAGTACTTC

D gene: -
V gene: TRBV5-1
J gene: TRBJ2-1
clone size: many
CDR3 protein: CASSRTSGNEQFF
CDR3 DNA: TGCGCCAGCAGCCGGACTTCGGGGAATGAGCAGTTCTTC

D gene: -
V gene: TRBV9
J gene: TRBJ1-1
clone size: -
CDR3 protein: CASSELQGGVTEAFF
CDR3 DNA: TGTGCCAGCAGCGAACTACAGGGAGGGGTCACTGAAGCTTTCTTT

D gene: -
V gene: TRBV3-1
J gene: TRBJ2-3
clone size: many
CDR3 protein: CASSQGFTDTQYF
CDR3 DNA: TGCGCCAGCAGTCAGGGGTTCACAGATACGCAGTATTTT

D gene: TRBD1
V gene: TRBV30
J gene: TRBJ2-7
clone size: -
CDR3 protein: CAWDRGGAEQYF
CDR3 DNA: TGTGCCTGGGACAGGGGCGGTGCCGAGCAGTACTTC

D gene: -
V gene: TRBV2
J gene: TRBJ2-1
clone size: many
CDR3 protein: CASRAGPYYNEQFF
CDR3 DNA: TGTGCCAGCAGGGCCGGGCCCTATTACAATGAGCAGTTCTTC

D gene: -
V gene: TRBV4-1
J gene: TRBJ1-2
clone size: -
CDR3 protein: CASSQEGLRTNYGYTF
CDR3 DNA: TGCGCCAGCAGCCAAGAGGGGCTCCGAACTAACTATGGCTACACCTTC

D gene: -
V gene: TRBV30
J gene: TRBJ2-6
clone size: few
CDR3 protein: CAGSSGANVLTF
CDR3 DNA: TGTGCCGGGAGCTCTGGGGCCAACGTCCTGACTTTC

D gene: TRBD1
V gene: TRBV24-1
J gene: TRBJ1-2
clone size: -
CDR3 protein: CATSDPGQSGRYTF
CDR3 DNA: TGTGCCACCAGTGACCCGGGACAGTCGGGACGCTACACCTTC

D gene: TRBD1
V gene: TRBV5-1
J gene: TRBJ2-7
clone size: few
CDR3 protein: CATSKGRQGNYEQYF
CDR3 DNA: TGCGCCACCTCAAAAGGGAGACAGGGGAACTACGAGCAGTACTTC

D gene: -
V gene: TRBV6-5
J gene: TRBJ2-2
clone size: -
CDR3 protein: CASKRMTSNTGELFF
CDR3 DNA: TGTGCCAGCAAGAGGATGACCTCGAACACCGGGGAGCTGTTTTTT

D gene: -
V gene: TRBV5-1
J gene: TRBJ2-3
clone size: -
CDR3 protein: CASGHPTVSADTQYF
CDR3 DNA: TGCGCCAGCGGCCACCCGACAGTCTCCGCAGATACGCAGTATTTT